This TCR beta chain was recovered during a study of neoadjuvant anti-PD-1 for oral cavity cancer. Blood libraries mostly used approximately 450 ng genomic DNA, six replicates each. Produced via immunoSEQ multiplex PCR; TCRdb's table is partial and in-frame only. The table lists 11,000 to 15,000 clones, around three quarters of them singletons. From germline, CDR1 is SGDLS and CDR2 YYNGEE. Trimming pared 4 bases from V and 2 bases from J, leaving 19 bases between. This CDR3 is built from 16 residues. This sample comprised PBMCs, obtained before nivolumab (anti-PD-1) treatment. The chain couples TRBV9 to TRBJ2-7, with D uncertain. This clonotype was sampled from a person between 35 and 79 years old with oral cavity squamous cell carcinoma. CDR3 sequence reads: CASSPSSGRVPYEQYF. The DNA for the CDR3 is TGTGCCAGCAGCCCCTCCTCGGGCCGGGTTCCCTACGAGCAGTACTTC. The complete variable domain, with remaining parts taken from reference TRBV9 and TRBJ2-7, reads DSGVTQTPKHLITATGQRVTLRCSPRSGDLSVYWYQQSLDQGLQFLIQYYNGEERAKGNILERFSAQQFPDLHSELNLSSLELGDSALYFCASSPSSGRVPYEQYFGPGTRLTVT.